Each of the 31 T cell receptor beta chains below was sequenced from the same sample in a study of cytotoxic CD8 clonotypes in ibrutinib-treated CLL. Libraries were prepared by immunoSEQ multiplex PCR; TCRdb keeps only in-frame clonotypes and omits some of them. This sample has under 200,000 clones, with under 90% found just once. Sequencing used PBMCs, obtained after 24 months of ibrutinib treatment. These receptors were taken from a human donor with chronic lymphocytic leukemia.

The rearrangement links TRBV6-8 to TRBJ1-5; D possibly corresponds to TRBD1 (5 bases). This CDR3 spans 15 amino acids. V dropped 7 bases and J dropped 5 bases, with 18 bases sitting between them. Germline V gene data show CDR1 as MNHGY and CDR2 as SAAAGT. The CDR3 nucleotides are TGTGCCAGCAACCATAGGGGCGATAGGGATCAGCCCCAGCATTTT. Amino acids: CASNHRGDRDQPQHF.

This rearrangement joins TRBV6-5 to TRBJ1-5, with D hard to call. This CDR3 has 13 residues. V lost 2 bases and J lost 4, with 6 bases in between. Germline lookup yields CDR1 MNHEY and CDR2 SVGAGI. DNA for the CDR3: TGTGCCAGCAGTTACGACGGGAATCAGCCCCAGCATTTT. Its translation is CASSYDGNQPQHF.

This rearrangement joins TRBV19 to TRBJ1-2, with D unclear. Per germline, CDR1 LNHDA and CDR2 SQIVND (reference sequence). This CDR3 contains 13 residues. The V gene lost 7 bases and the J gene lost 4 bases, with 13 bases spanning the gap. CDR3 sequence: CASNREESYGYTF. Here the CDR3 DNA reads TGTGCCAGTAACCGGGAGGAGAGCTATGGCTACACCTTC.

The J gene is TRBJ1-3, the V gene TRBV21-1; the table's D call TRBD1 went unverified against the DNA. TRBV21-1 is a pseudogene. The CDR3 covers 18 residues. As DNA, the CDR3 is TGTGCCAGCAGCAAGGGGCAATCTGACAGCCTCTCTGGAAACACCATATATTTT. Residues: CASSKGQSDSLSGNTIYF.

This rearrangement joins TRBV7-8 to TRBJ2-1; 8 bases line up with TRBD2. The germline V gene encodes CDR1 SGHVS and CDR2 FQNEAQ. J was trimmed by 2 bases and V by 5 bases; bases with no gene match: 11. The CDR3 has 17 amino acids. The chain's CDR3 is CASSQSSGDLTYNEQFF. The CDR3 bases are TGTGCCAGCAGCCAGAGTAGCGGGGATTTAACCTACAATGAGCAGTTCTTC.

J is TRBJ1-2 and V is TRBV30, with a possible D match to TRBD1 (5 bases). Germline CDR1 GTSNPN, CDR2 SVGIG (reference sequence). The CDR3 contains 14 residues. For the CDR3, the DNA is TGTGCGATTACGGTGGGGGACGGGGTTTATGGCTACACCTTC. Residues: CAITVGDGVYGYTF.

V is TRBV30 and J is TRBJ2-2; D gene unclear. Germline loops: CDR1 GTSNPN, CDR2 SVGIG (reference sequence). This CDR3 has 14 residues. V lost 2 bases, J lost 2 bases, and 9 bases lay in between. CDR3 sequence (DNA): TGTGCCTGGAGTTTAAGCCCAAACACCGGGGAGCTGTTTTTT. Translated, it gives CAWSLSPNTGELFF.

This clone was recorded only once. The chain recombines TRBV30 with TRBJ2-1; D call uncertain. The CDR3 length is 11 residues. Germline V CDR1 and CDR2: GTSNPN, SVGIG (reference sequence). V dropped 4 bases and J dropped 8 bases, with 9 bases sitting between them. The CDR3 DNA is TGTGCCTGGAAAGGAGCGCATGAGCAGTTCTTC. This encodes CAWKGAHEQFF.

The V and J genes are TRBV19 and TRBJ2-7; 8 nucleotides match TRBD2. Germline-derived CDR1 and CDR2 are LNHDA and SQIVND (reference sequence). This CDR3 comprises 14 residues. J gave up 0 bases and V 6 bases, and 4 bases lay outside the gene matches. The CDR3 DNA is TGTGCCAGTAGCCATAGCGGGGACTCCTACGAGCAGTACTTC. Residues: CASSHSGDSYEQYF.

This rearrangement joins TRBV18 to TRBJ1-5, with D unresolved. The CDR3 runs to 18 residues. V lost 6 bases to trimming and J lost 2 bases, with 23 bases between them. Germline V gives CDR1 KGHSH, CDR2 LQKENI. CDR3 loop: CASSHAPSQFNRNQPQHF. CDR3 in DNA: TGTGCCAGCTCCCACGCACCGAGCCAGTTTAATCGCAATCAGCCCCAGCATTTT.

This clone came up once. The V and J genes are TRBV2 and TRBJ2-1, with D possibly matching TRBD2 (5 bases). The V gene lost 11 bases and the J gene lost 8 bases, with 16 bases spanning the gap. The germline V gene has CDR1 SNHLY and CDR2 FYNNEI. This CDR3 is 12 amino acids long. CDR3 nucleotides: TGTGCCGGCGGACTGCGGGTGGATGAGCAGTTCTTC. Its protein is CAGGLRVDEQFF.

The genes are TRBV6-5 and TRBJ2-7; D remains unclear. The CDR3 runs to 13 residues. Germline lookup yields CDR1 MNHEY and CDR2 SVGAGI. V dropped 2 bases and J dropped 6 bases, with 11 bases sitting between them. The CDR3 region is CASSYGVLSEQYF. DNA for the CDR3: TGTGCCAGCAGTTACGGGGTGTTAAGCGAGCAGTACTTC.

This sequence joins TRBV7-9 and TRBJ2-2; D is uncertain. The CDR3 spans 16 residues. In germline, CDR1 is SEHNR, CDR2 FQNEAQ (reference sequence). With 2 bases removed from V and 3 bases from J, the gap between germline ends came to 13 bases. The CDR3 loop reads CASSLLGYRDTGELFF. In nucleotides, the CDR3 is TGTGCCAGCAGCTTATTAGGGTATCGGGACACCGGGGAGCTGTTTTTT.

The gene calls are TRBV7-2 and TRBJ1-2; possible D gene TRBD1, 5 bases. Germline assignment: CDR1 SGHTA and CDR2 FQGNSA. The CDR3 spans 16 residues. Trimming left V 4 bases short and J 0 bases short, with 15 bases between. CDR3 amino acids: CASSSLGGTTNYGYTF. Written as DNA, the CDR3 is TGTGCCAGCAGCTCCCTGGGGGGGACTACTAACTATGGCTACACCTTC.

Only one count was recorded for this clone. The chain joins TRBV5-6 to TRBJ2-7, with 10 bases that match TRBD2. CDR1 SGHDT and CDR2 YYEEEE come from the germline V gene. The CDR3 is made up of 15 amino acids. The V gene end was trimmed by 0 bases and the J gene end by 3 bases; junction bases not matched to a gene: 3. CDR3 DNA: TGTGCCAGCAGCTTGGGTCTAGCGGGGGTCTACGAGCAGTACTTC. It translates to CASSLGLAGVYEQYF.

This chain links TRBV2 with TRBJ2-1, with D possibly TRBD2 on 6 matching bases. The V and J ends lost 6 bases and 0 bases respectively, with 12 bases between them. This CDR3 contains 15 residues. Germline lookup yields CDR1 SNHLY and CDR2 FYNNEI. The CDR3 bases are TGTGCCAGCAGGAATAGCGGAAGCTCCTACAATGAGCAGTTCTTC. This gives the protein CASRNSGSSYNEQFF.

This chain joins TRBV7-2 and TRBJ1-1; D gene uncertain. Germline V gene lookup returns CDR1 SGHTA and CDR2 FQGNSA. The CDR3 is 13 residues long. Trimming pared 5 bases from V and 4 bases from J, leaving 11 bases between. CDR3 sequence: CASSLRMSTEAFF. The CDR3 region has the DNA TGTGCCAGCAGCCTCAGGATGAGCACTGAAGCTTTCTTT.

The rearrangement links TRBV30 to TRBJ2-3; D may correspond to TRBD1 or TRBD2 (5 bases each). CDR3 length: 15 amino acids. Germline V lookup: CDR1 GTSNPN, CDR2 SVGIG (reference sequence). Trimming took 0 bases from V and 6 from J, leaving 16 bases between them. In nucleotides, the CDR3 is TGTGCCTGGAGTGTGACAGCGGCCAACGGGGATACGCAGTATTTT. Encoded protein: CAWSVTAANGDTQYF.

The CDR3 sequence: CASSPWGDRTYSTNEKLFF. DNA of the CDR3: TGTGCCAGCTCACCATGGGGCGACAGGACCTATTCAACTAATGAAAAACTGTTTTTT. The chain joins TRBV18 to TRBJ1-4, with D perhaps matching TRBD1 (6 bases). Trimming took 2 bases from V and 0 from J, leaving 19 bases between them. CDR3 length equals 19 residues. Germline-derived CDR1 and CDR2 are KGHSH and LQKENI. Using reference TRBV18 and TRBJ1-4 for the parts outside the CDR3, the full variable domain is NAGVMQNPRHLVRRRGQEARLRCSPMKGHSHVYWYRQLPEEGLKFMVYLQKENIIDESGMPKERFSAEFPKEGPSILRIQQVVRGDSAAYFCASSPWGDRTYSTNEKLFFGSGTQLSVL.

The chain employs TRBV30 and TRBJ2-7; 8 nucleotides align to TRBD2. The germline V gene encodes CDR1 GTSNPN and CDR2 SVGIG (reference sequence). The CDR3 contains 14 residues. The trim removed 3 bases at V and 4 bases at J, leaving 8 bases unmatched. CDR3 bases: TGTGCCTGGAGGGGAACCAGCGGGAGATACGAGCAGTACTTC. Translation: CAWRGTSGRYEQYF.

The chain has TRBV4-1 and TRBJ1-1, with a weak D call TRBD1 (5 bases). Between the trimmed V and J ends, which lost 1 base and 0 bases, there was a span of 15 bases. The CDR3 runs 17 residues. Germline CDR1 and CDR2: MGHRA and YSYEKL. The DNA for the CDR3 is TGCGCCAGCAGCCAAGGGCGGGGGGAGGCTGTGAACACTGAAGCTTTCTTT. It translates to CASSQGRGEAVNTEAFF.

The gene calls are TRBV6-1 and TRBJ2-1; D not resolved. V lost 5 bases and J lost 5, with 16 bases in between. Germline V lookup: CDR1 MNHNS, CDR2 SASEGT. The CDR3 is made up of 15 amino acids. CDR3 loop: CASSTLWQPNNEQFF. CDR3 coding DNA: TGTGCCAGCAGTACCCTATGGCAGCCCAACAATGAGCAGTTCTTC.

The rearrangement uses TRBV30 and TRBJ2-2; TRBD1 matches at 8 bases. Germline V gene data show CDR1 as GTSNPN and CDR2 as SVGIG (reference sequence). J gave up 5 bases and V 3 bases, and 8 bases lay outside the gene matches. CDR3 length: 15 residues. The CDR3 spells CAWRTAGGWTGELFF. In nucleotides, the CDR3 is TGTGCCTGGAGGACGGCAGGGGGCTGGACCGGGGAGCTGTTTTTT.

This rearrangement joins TRBV9 to TRBJ2-3; a weak D match, TRBD2 (5 bases). Germline V CDR1 and CDR2: SGDLS, YYNGEE. This CDR3 comprises 16 residues. V was trimmed by 0 bases and J by 0 bases, leaving 11 bases between them. CDR3 sequence: CASSVESGYSTDTQYF. In DNA form, the CDR3 reads TGTGCCAGCAGCGTAGAGAGCGGTTACAGCACAGATACGCAGTATTTT.

The V and J genes are TRBV2 and TRBJ2-7; 10 nucleotides align to TRBD2. Trimming at V came to 6 bases and at J to 2 bases, leaving 4 bases not matched to a gene. CDR3 length equals 14 residues. CDR1 and CDR2 (germline): SNHLY, FYNNEI. This chain's CDR3 is CASRESGGAYEQYF. CDR3 bases: TGTGCCAGCAGGGAAAGCGGGGGGGCCTACGAGCAGTACTTC.

The chain carries TRBV6-1 and TRBJ2-5, with TRBD2 matching over 14 bases. V shed 7 bases, J shed 3 bases, and the junction held 4 bases outside the gene matches. Germline V gives CDR1 MNHNS, CDR2 SASEGT. The CDR3 spans 15 residues. The CDR3 region has the DNA TGTGCCAGCACACGGACTAGCGGGGGGAAAGAGACCCAGTACTTC. As protein: CASTRTSGGKETQYF.

This clone was picked up many times. This sequence joins TRBV10-3 and TRBJ1-5; maybe TRBD1 (5 bases). V lost 3 bases to trimming and J lost 3 bases, with 9 bases between them. The CDR3 has 14 amino acids. The germline CDR1 and CDR2 sequences are ENHRY and SYGVKD. CDR3 loop: CAISDWGNNQPQHF. CDR3 DNA: TGTGCCATCAGTGATTGGGGGAACAATCAGCCCCAGCATTTT.

V and J are TRBV6-6 and TRBJ1-4; 9 bases are shared with TRBD1. V dropped 6 bases and J dropped 7; count of bases not matched to a gene: 6. Germline V CDR1 and CDR2: MNHNY, SVGAGI (reference sequence). The CDR3 contains 14 residues. Written as DNA, the CDR3 is TGTGCCAGCAGGGATACAGGGGGCGTTGAAAAACTGTTTTTT. It encodes CASRDTGGVEKLFF.

The V call is TRBV19, the J call TRBJ1-1; D not resolved. This CDR3 region has 11 residues. The germline CDR1 and CDR2 sequences are LNHDA and SQIVND (reference sequence). With 5 bases removed from V and 11 bases from J, the gap between germline ends came to 12 bases. CDR3 residues: CASSVNPTAFF. In DNA, the CDR3 is TGTGCCAGTAGTGTCAACCCAACGGCTTTCTTT.

This clone has more than one count but fewer than ten. The chain carries TRBV2 and TRBJ1-6; D remains unclear. The CDR3 is 15 residues long. V gave up 4 bases and J gave up 6 bases, with 13 bases separating them. The germline CDR1 and CDR2 sequences are SNHLY and FYNNEI. CDR3 coding DNA: TGTGCCAGCAGTGCCCAGTTCCCGGGTAATTCACCCCTCCACTTT. Amino acids: CASSAQFPGNSPLHF.

The V and J genes are TRBV30 and TRBJ1-6, with a tentative D call TRBD1 (6 bases). Per germline, CDR1 GTSNPN and CDR2 SVGIG (reference sequence). Trimming removed 2 bases at V and 10 bases at J, with 18 bases between. There are 15 residues in the CDR3. For the CDR3, the DNA is TGTGCCTGGAGTCGACAGACAGGAATGGGATCACCCCTCCACTTT. Translating gives CAWSRQTGMGSPLHF.